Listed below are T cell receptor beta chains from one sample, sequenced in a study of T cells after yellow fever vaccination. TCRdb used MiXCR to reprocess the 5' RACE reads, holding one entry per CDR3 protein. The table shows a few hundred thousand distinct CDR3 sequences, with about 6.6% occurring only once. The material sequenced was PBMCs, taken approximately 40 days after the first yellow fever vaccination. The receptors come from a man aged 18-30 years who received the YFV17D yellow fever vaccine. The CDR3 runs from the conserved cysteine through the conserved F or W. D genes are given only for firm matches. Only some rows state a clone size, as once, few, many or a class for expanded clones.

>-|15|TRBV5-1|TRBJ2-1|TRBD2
CASTLIAGGNNERFF
TGCGCCAGCACCTTAATAGCGGGGGGCAACAATGAGCGGTTCTTC
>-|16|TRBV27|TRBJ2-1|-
CASSLSYGGPTNEQFF
TGTGCCAGCAGTTTATCGTACGGAGGCCCCACAAATGAGCAGTTCTTC
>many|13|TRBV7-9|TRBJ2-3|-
CASSFGPQETQYF
TGTGCCAGCAGCTTCGGCCCTCAAGAGACGCAGTATTTT
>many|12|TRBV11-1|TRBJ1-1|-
CASSRRNTEAFF
TGTGCCAGCAGCCGCAGGAACACTGAAGCTTTCTTT
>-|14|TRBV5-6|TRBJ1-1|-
CASSFWGRDTEAFF
TGTGCCAGCAGCTTTTGGGGTCGGGACACTGAAGCTTTCTTT
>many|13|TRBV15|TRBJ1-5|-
CATSMASNQPQHF
TGTGCCACCAGCATGGCGAGCAATCAGCCCCAGCATTTT
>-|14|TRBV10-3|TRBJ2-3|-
CAIRPGLGTDTQYF
TGTGCCATCAGGCCGGGACTGGGCACAGATACGCAGTATTTT
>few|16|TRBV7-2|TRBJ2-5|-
CASSLFGWGAKETQYF
TGTGCCAGCAGCTTATTTGGGTGGGGGGCCAAAGAGACCCAGTACTTC
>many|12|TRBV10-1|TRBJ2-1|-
CASSDPGREQFF
TGCGCCAGCAGCGACCCCGGACGTGAGCAGTTCTTC
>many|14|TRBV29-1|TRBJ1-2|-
CSVELGVANYGYTF
TGCAGCGTTGAACTGGGGGTGGCTAACTATGGCTACACCTTC
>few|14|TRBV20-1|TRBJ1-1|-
CSARDGDRLKEAFF
TGCAGTGCTAGAGATGGTGACCGACTGAAAGAAGCTTTCTTT
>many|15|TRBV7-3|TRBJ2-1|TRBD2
CASSFSGASYNEQFF
TGTGCCAGCAGCTTTAGCGGGGCTTCCTACAATGAGCAGTTCTTC
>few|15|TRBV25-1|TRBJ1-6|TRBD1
CASSEQGAANSPLHF
TGTGCCAGCAGCGAACAGGGGGCGGCTAATTCACCCCTCCACTTT
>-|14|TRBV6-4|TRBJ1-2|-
CASMRGVTNYGYTF
TGTGCCAGCATGCGGGGGGTAACTAACTATGGCTACACCTTC
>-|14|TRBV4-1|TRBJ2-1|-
CASSQGSSYNEQFF
TGCGCCAGCAGCCAAGGGAGCTCCTACAATGAGCAGTTCTTC
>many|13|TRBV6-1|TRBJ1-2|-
CASRESGGHGYTF
TGTGCCAGCAGAGAATCGGGGGGGCATGGCTACACCTTC
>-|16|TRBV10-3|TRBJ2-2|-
CAISGPGGLSTGELFF
TGTGCCATCAGTGGACCGGGGGGCCTATCCACCGGGGAGCTGTTTTTT
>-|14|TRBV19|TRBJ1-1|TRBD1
CASSIAGGNTEAFF
TGTGCCAGTAGTATCGCAGGGGGCAACACTGAAGCTTTCTTT
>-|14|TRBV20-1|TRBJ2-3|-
CSARVGRGVDTQYF
TGCAGTGCTAGAGTAGGTCGCGGCGTAGATACGCAGTATTTT
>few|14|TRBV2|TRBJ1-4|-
CASSEGQGYEKLFF
TGTGCCAGCAGTGAGGGGCAGGGATATGAAAAACTGTTTTTT
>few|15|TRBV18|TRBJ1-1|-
CASSPPAGMNTEAFF
TGTGCCAGCTCACCACCGGCAGGGATGAACACTGAAGCTTTCTTT
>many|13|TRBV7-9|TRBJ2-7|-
CASSSAGTFEQYF
TGTGCCAGCAGCTCCGCCGGGACCTTCGAGCAGTACTTC
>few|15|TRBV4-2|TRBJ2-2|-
CASSRGEVRTGELFF
TGTGCCAGCAGCCGGGGGGAAGTGAGAACCGGGGAGCTGTTTTTT
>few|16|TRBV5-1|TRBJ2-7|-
CASSLRLPDSTYEQYF
TGCGCCAGCAGCTTGCGTCTACCGGACAGTACCTACGAGCAGTACTTC
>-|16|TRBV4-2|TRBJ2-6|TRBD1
CASSPDRGQGANVLTF
TGTGCCAGCAGCCCCGACAGGGGGCAGGGGGCCAACGTCCTGACTTTC
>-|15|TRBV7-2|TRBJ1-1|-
CASSLGRAGNTEAFF
TGTGCCAGCAGCTTAGGGCGGGCAGGGAACACTGAAGCTTTCTTT
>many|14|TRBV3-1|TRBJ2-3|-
CASSKGGGTDTQYF
TGTGCCAGCAGCAAGGGGGGGGGCACAGATACGCAGTATTTT
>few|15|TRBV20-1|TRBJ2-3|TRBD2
CSARPGLAATDTQYF
TGCAGTGCTAGACCAGGACTAGCGGCTACAGATACGCAGTATTTT
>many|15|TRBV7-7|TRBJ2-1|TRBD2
CASSKLAGGLDEQFF
TGTGCTAGCAGCAAACTAGCGGGGGGTCTCGATGAGCAGTTCTTC
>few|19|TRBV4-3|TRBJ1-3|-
CASSQDVVGGQYSGNTIYF
TGCGCCAGCAGCCAAGATGTCGTGGGGGGCCAATACTCTGGAAACACCATATATTTT
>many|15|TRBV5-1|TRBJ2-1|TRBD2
CASSFSGGSYNEQFF
TGCGCCAGCAGCTTTAGCGGGGGGTCCTACAATGAGCAGTTCTTC
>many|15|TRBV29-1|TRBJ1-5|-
CSVADGLIGNQPQHF
TGCAGCGTTGCGGACGGTCTAATTGGCAATCAGCCCCAGCATTTT
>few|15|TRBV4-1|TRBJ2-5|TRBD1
CASSQGGQAKETQYF
TGCGCCAGCAGCCAAGGAGGACAGGCCAAGGAGACCCAGTACTTC
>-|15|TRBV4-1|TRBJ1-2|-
CASSQGLKGNYGYTF
TGCGCCAGCAGCCAAGGACTGAAAGGAAACTATGGCTACACCTTC
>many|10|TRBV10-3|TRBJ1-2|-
CAIRAGGYTF
TGTGCCATCAGGGCGGGAGGCTACACCTTC
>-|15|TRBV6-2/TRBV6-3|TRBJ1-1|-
CASSYPETGFPEAFF
TGTGCCAGCAGTTACCCCGAGACGGGATTCCCTGAAGCTTTCTTT
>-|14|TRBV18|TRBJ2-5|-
CASSPGTERETQYF
TGTGCCAGCTCACCGGGGACGGAACGGGAGACCCAGTACTTC
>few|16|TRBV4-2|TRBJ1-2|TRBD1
CASSQGTRGTGIGYTF
TGTGCCAGCAGCCAAGGGACTCGCGGGACAGGGATAGGCTACACCTTC
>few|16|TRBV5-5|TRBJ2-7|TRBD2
CASSLASTGREYEQYF
TGTGCCAGCAGCTTGGCCAGCACGGGGAGGGAATACGAGCAGTACTTC
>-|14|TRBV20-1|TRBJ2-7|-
CSARVGTPAYEQYF
TGCAGTGCTAGAGTAGGGACGCCCGCCTACGAGCAGTACTTC
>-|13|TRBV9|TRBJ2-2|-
CASSVVGTGELFF
TGTGCCAGCAGCGTAGTAGGAACCGGGGAGCTGTTTTTT
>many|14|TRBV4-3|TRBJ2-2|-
CASSQETGPGELFF
TGCGCCAGCAGCCAAGAAACGGGCCCCGGGGAGCTGTTTTTT
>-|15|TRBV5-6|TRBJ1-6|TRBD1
CASSLGDRGHSPLHF
TGTGCCAGCAGCTTGGGGGACAGGGGTCATTCACCCCTCCACTTT
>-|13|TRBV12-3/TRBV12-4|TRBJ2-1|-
CASRWTPGQVQFF
TGTGCCAGCAGGTGGACACCGGGACAAGTGCAGTTCTTC
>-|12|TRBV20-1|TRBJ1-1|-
CSPRGGKAEAFF
TGCAGTCCCCGGGGGGGCAAGGCGGAAGCTTTCTTT
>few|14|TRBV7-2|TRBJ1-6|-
CASSWDGANSPLHF
TGTGCCAGCAGCTGGGACGGGGCCAATTCACCCCTCCACTTT
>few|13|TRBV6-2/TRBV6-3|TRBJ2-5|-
CASSYESQETQYF
TGTGCCAGCAGTTATGAGAGCCAAGAGACCCAGTACTTC
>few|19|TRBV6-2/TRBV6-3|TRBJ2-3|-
CASSYSKSIPAVSTDTQYF
TGTGCCAGCAGTTACTCTAAAAGCATCCCAGCGGTTAGCACAGATACGCAGTATTTT